The 2 T cell receptor beta chains reported below all come from one sample, sequenced in a study of blood T cell repertoires in COVID-19. Only in-frame clones appear in the TCRdb table, and some are missing; sequencing was by immunoSEQ multiplex PCR. The sample shows around 200,000 clones, 88% of them seen only once. Material: peripheral blood. The receptors were gathered from a man aged 18 to 29 with active or convalescent COVID-19.

This chain uses TRBV6-6 with TRBJ1-2; perhaps TRBD1 as D (6 bases). The germline V and J ends were trimmed by 2 bases and 6 bases, with 13 bases remaining between them. This CDR3 comprises 14 residues. The germline V gene encodes CDR1 MNHNY and CDR2 SVGAGI (reference sequence). CDR3 loop: CASSYGNRADGYTF. The CDR3 DNA sequence: TGTGCCAGCAGTTACGGGAACAGGGCCGATGGCTACACCTTC.

This chain joins TRBV7-2 and TRBJ1-1; perhaps TRBD1 as D (6 bases). The CDR3 sequence is 14 residues long. V dropped 1 base and J dropped 4 bases, with 10 bases sitting between them. The germline V gene encodes CDR1 SGHTA and CDR2 FQGNSA. CDR3 loop: CASSLVEGGTEAFF. CDR3 sequence (DNA): TGTGCCAGCAGCTTAGTCGAAGGGGGCACTGAAGCTTTCTTT. The complete variable domain, with remaining parts taken from reference TRBV7-2 and TRBJ1-1, reads GAGVSQSPSNKVTEKGKDVELRCDPISGHTALYWYRQSLGQGLEFLIYFQGNSAPDKSGLPSDRFSAERTGGSVSTLTIQRTQQEDSAVYLCASSLVEGGTEAFFGQGTRLTVV.